Below are 10 T cell receptor beta chains sequenced from a single sample in a study of blood T cell repertoires in COVID-19. TCRdb keeps only in-frame clones here, not all; method: immunoSEQ multiplex PCR. The sample gives about 87,000 clones, around 83% of which show up once; about 15% is in the top ten. Sequencing was done on a sample of peripheral blood. These receptors came from a woman aged 60-75 years with acute or convalescent COVID-19.

The chain employs TRBV5-6 and TRBJ1-3; D uncertain. This CDR3 has 16 residues. The V end lost 3 bases, the J end lost 0 bases, and 13 bases lay between the germline ends. Germline CDR1 and CDR2: SGHDT and YYEEEE. The CDR3 reads CASSYSPRDSGNTIYF. DNA for the CDR3: TGTGCCAGCAGCTACTCTCCGCGAGACTCTGGAAACACCATATATTTT.

The rearrangement joins TRBV10-3 to TRBJ2-5, with D perhaps TRBD2 (6 bases). V shed 3 bases and J shed 2 bases, with 13 bases lying between them. Per germline, CDR1 ENHRY and CDR2 SYGVKD. The CDR3 is made up of 15 amino acids. This CDR3 reads CAISDTRGRQETQYF. The CDR3 DNA is TGTGCCATCAGTGATACTCGAGGGAGGCAAGAGACCCAGTACTTC.

The CDR3 DNA sequence: TGTGCCAGCACCCGGGACTGGAGGAGCAATCAGCCCCAGCATTTT. It is translated as CASTRDWRSNQPQHF. The gene calls are TRBV21-1 and TRBJ1-5. TRBV21-1 is listed as a pseudogene. There are 15 residues in the CDR3.

J is TRBJ1-6 and V is TRBV5-6; D is unclear. Trimming removed 0 bases at V and 6 bases at J, with 10 bases between. Germline CDR1 reads SGHDT; CDR2 reads YYEEEE. The CDR3 is made up of 15 amino acids. In DNA form, the CDR3 reads TGTGCCAGCAGCTTGGTACAGTCCCCTAATTCACCCCTCCACTTT. This gives the protein CASSLVQSPNSPLHF.

V and J are TRBV4-3 and TRBJ2-7, with TRBD1 matching over 7 bases. The CDR3 is 16 residues long. Looked up from germline, CDR1 is LGHNA and CDR2 is YSLEER. Trimming took 1 base from V and 0 from J; bases not matched to a gene: 6. CDR3 sequence: CASSQGNGDSSYEQYF. CDR3 nucleotide sequence: TGCGCCAGCAGCCAAGGAAACGGGGACAGCTCCTACGAGCAGTACTTC.

The rearrangement uses TRBV30 and TRBJ1-3, with D unclear. The CDR3 contains 13 residues. V was shortened by 3 bases and J by 0 bases, with 6 bases between the two germline ends. From germline, CDR1 is GTSNPN and CDR2 SVGIG (reference sequence). The CDR3 here is CAWRLPSGNTIYF. For the CDR3, the DNA is TGTGCCTGGAGACTACCCTCTGGAAACACCATATATTTT.

This clone was seen just once. The rearrangement uses TRBV20-1 and TRBJ2-7; TRBD2 might be the D (6 bases). Germline loops: CDR1 DFQATT, CDR2 SNEGSKA (reference sequence). V lost 4 bases to trimming and J lost 0 bases, with 10 bases between them. The CDR3 runs to 13 residues. The CDR3 DNA sequence: TGCAGTGCTACTGACGGGAGCTCCTACGAGCAGTACTTC. Translation: CSATDGSSYEQYF.

The CDR3 loop reads CASSPTDRTDTQYF. The CDR3 DNA is TGTGCCAGCAGCCCAACGGACAGGACAGATACGCAGTATTTT. V usage is TRBV7-9 and J usage is TRBJ2-3; 7 bases map to TRBD1. This CDR3 is built from 14 residues. V lost 5 bases, J lost 3 bases, and 5 bases stayed unmatched. Germline CDR1 SEHNR, CDR2 FQNEAQ (reference sequence). Combining the CDR3 with reference TRBV7-9 and TRBJ2-3 gives the whole variable domain DTGVSQNPRHKITKRGQNVTFRCDPISEHNRLYWYRQTLGQGPEFLTYFQNEAQLEKSRLLSDRFSAERPKGSFSTLEIQRTEQGDSAMYLCASSPTDRTDTQYFGPGTRLTVL.

The rearrangement links TRBV5-6 to TRBJ1-2; 9 bases fit TRBD1. Germline V gives CDR1 SGHDT, CDR2 YYEEEE. Trimming cost V 0 bases and J 7 bases; bases outside gene matches: 4. The CDR3 is 14 amino acids. For the CDR3, the DNA is TGTGCCAGCAGCTTGGGGTCGACAGGGGGTGGCTACACCTTC. Its translation: CASSLGSTGGGYTF. Supplemented by reference TRBV5-6 and TRBJ1-2, the full variable domain reads DAGVTQSPTHLIKTRGQQVTLRCSPKSGHDTVSWYQQALGQGPQFIFQYYEEEERQRGNFPDRFSGHQFPNYSSELNVNALLLGDSALYLCASSLGSTGGGYTFGSGTRLTVV.

The chain links TRBV24-1 to TRBJ2-2; 9 bases are a match to TRBD1. The CDR3 is 16 amino acids. V was pared by 3 bases and J by 4 bases, with 5 bases of the junction left unmatched. Germline V CDR1 and CDR2: KGHDR, SFDVKD. CDR3: CATSDIRTGATGELFF. CDR3 in DNA: TGTGCCACCAGTGATATCCGGACAGGGGCCACCGGGGAGCTGTTTTTT.